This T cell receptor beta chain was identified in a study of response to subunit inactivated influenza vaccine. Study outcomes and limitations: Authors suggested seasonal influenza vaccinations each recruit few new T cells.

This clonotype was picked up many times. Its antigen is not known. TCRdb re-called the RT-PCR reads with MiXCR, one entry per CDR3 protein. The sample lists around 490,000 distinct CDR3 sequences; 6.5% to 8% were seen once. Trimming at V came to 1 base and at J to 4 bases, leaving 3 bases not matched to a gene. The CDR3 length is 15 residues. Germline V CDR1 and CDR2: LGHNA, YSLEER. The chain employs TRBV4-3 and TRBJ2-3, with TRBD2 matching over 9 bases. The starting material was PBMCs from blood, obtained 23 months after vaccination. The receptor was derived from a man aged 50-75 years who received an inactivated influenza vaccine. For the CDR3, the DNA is TGCGCCAGCAGCCAAGTCGGCGGGGGGGCAGATACGCAGTATTTT. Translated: CASSQVGGGADTQYF.